This T cell receptor beta chain was documented in a study of T cell responses to AZD1222 COVID-19 vaccine. TCRdb keeps only in-frame clones here, not all; method: immunoSEQ multiplex PCR. Of over 100,000 clones in the sample, approximately 90% were seen once. This CDR3 is 15 amino acids long. V was shortened by 0 bases and J by 12 bases, with 18 bases between the two germline ends. Germline CDR1 is LNHNV and CDR2 is YYDKDF (reference sequence). The receptor comes from an adult in good health. The genes are TRBV15 and TRBJ1-5; D unresolved. Sequencing was performed on peripheral blood, taken on day 0 of AZD1222 vaccination. Here the CDR3 DNA reads TGTGCCACCAGCAGAGATGGGCAGGCTCCGAGGCACCAGCATTTT. It yields the protein CATSRDGQAPRHQHF.